A single sample gave rise to the 5 T cell receptor beta chains below, sequenced in a study of T-cell memory formation after mild COVID-19. TCRdb fed the 5' RACE reads into MiXCR, producing one record per CDR3 protein. The sample yields 550,000 to 700,000 distinct CDR3 sequences, under 20% seen once. Specimen: PBMCs or a T cell subset sorted from them (not recorded which). Receptors were obtained from an adult woman who had mild COVID-19 (a few samples of this study predate the infection). Cell type and time point are not known.

This clonotype showed up just a few times. V and J are TRBV30 and TRBJ2-1; 8 nucleotides agree with TRBD2. This CDR3 is built from 14 residues. V shed 0 bases and J 4 bases; nucleotides not matched to a gene: 2. Germline CDR1 and CDR2: GTSNPN and SVGIG (reference sequence). CDR3 amino acids: CAWSVTSGYNEQFF. The CDR3 DNA is TGTGCCTGGAGTGTTACTAGCGGTTACAATGAGCAGTTCTTC.

This clonotype has a count of ten or more. V usage is TRBV20-1 and J usage is TRBJ2-1; D might be TRBD2 (5 bases). V was trimmed by 5 bases and J by 0 bases, leaving 11 bases between them. Germline loops: CDR1 DFQATT, CDR2 SNEGSKA (reference sequence). The CDR3 sequence is 14 residues long. Written as DNA, the CDR3 is TGCAGTGCTCCTAGCTCTTCCTCCTACAATGAGCAGTTCTTC. Residues: CSAPSSSSYNEQFF.

CDR3 sequence (DNA): TGTGCCAGCAGCTCATCCCCGGGACAGGGTCTTACTGAAGCTTTCTTT. Its protein product is CASSSSPGQGLTEAFF. V gene TRBV11-1 combines with J gene TRBJ1-1; 9 positions agree with TRBD1. The CDR3 is 16 amino acids. V gave up 4 bases and J gave up 5 bases; unmatched junction bases: 11. CDR1 and CDR2 from the germline V gene are SGHAT and FQDESV (reference sequence).

The V gene is TRBV7-3, the J gene TRBJ2-1; 11 bases map to TRBD2. The V segment lost 4 bases and the J segment 3 bases; nucleotides outside the gene matches: 8. The germline CDR1 and CDR2 sequences are SGHTA and FQGTGA. This CDR3 region has 17 residues. The CDR3 region is CASSYLPGTSGYNEQFF. CDR3 coding DNA: TGTGCCAGCAGCTATCTCCCCGGGACTAGCGGCTACAATGAGCAGTTCTTC.

The chain has TRBV12-3 or TRBV12-4 and TRBJ2-7, with D possibly TRBD1 on 5 matching bases. V dropped 5 bases and J dropped 3 bases, with 11 bases sitting between them. The CDR3 covers 13 residues. Written as DNA, the CDR3 is TGTGCCAGCAGTGTGACAGATCTCTACGAGCAGTACTTC. Residues: CASSVTDLYEQYF.